The 30 T cell receptor beta chains reported below all come from one sample, sequenced in a study of shared clonotypes between healthy human individuals. Method: immunoSEQ multiplex PCR; TCRdb's copy keeps in-frame clones and lacks some. This table holds roughly 1,000,000 clones, more than 75% found once. Sequenced material: memory CD4+ T cells from PBMCs. This sample's subset: CD45RA-negative fraction. The receptors here all came from a man aged 18 to 29 in good health. Some clones in this sample may be carry-over from other donors' samples.

Comments on this clone: Germline is not matched at one junction end, which may reflect a read error. The chain recombines TRBV10-3 with TRBJ2-7; 12 positions agree with TRBD2. Germline CDR1 reads ENHRY; CDR2 reads SYGVKD. This CDR3 has 12 residues. CDR3 sequence reads: CATKPPSGRELF. The CDR3 DNA reads TGTGCCACCAAGCCCCCTAGCGGGAGGGAGTTATTC.

V is TRBV28 and J is TRBJ2-1; D is possibly TRBD2 (5 bases). V was clipped by 5 bases and J by 8 bases, with 13 bases between them. The CDR3 length is 13 residues. Germline CDR1 MDHEN, CDR2 SYDVKM. The DNA for the CDR3 is TGTGCCAGCAGTGTTGGGAGCTTCCATGAGCAGTTCTTC. Its protein product is CASSVGSFHEQFF.

J is TRBJ2-7 and V is TRBV27; D not resolved. The V gene's germline CDR1 is MNHEY and CDR2 SMNVEV (reference sequence). Deletions cut 3 bases from V and 5 bases from J, with 17 bases between. CDR3 length: 15 amino acids. CDR3 protein: CASSFGGAVLHEQYF. The CDR3 DNA reads as TGTGCCAGCAGTTTTGGCGGCGCGGTATTACACGAGCAGTACTTC.

V usage is TRBV5-4 and J usage is TRBJ2-1, with 8 bases that match TRBD1. This CDR3 has 16 amino acids. Germline values: CDR1 SGHNT, CDR2 YYREEE (reference sequence). V lost 4 bases to trimming and J lost 9 bases; unmatched junction nucleotides: 15. This chain's CDR3 is CASSPGVTGDGGEQFF. The CDR3 DNA reads TGTGCCAGCAGCCCAGGTGTGACAGGGGATGGGGGTGAGCAGTTCTTC.

This sequence joins TRBV10-3 and TRBJ2-7; tentatively, D is TRBD1 or TRBD2 (5 bases each). The CDR3 runs to 13 residues. Deletions cut 5 bases from V and 3 bases from J, with 11 bases between. CDR1 is ENHRY, CDR2 SYGVKD, per germline. The DNA of the CDR3 is TGTGCCATCAGTTTTGAGGGGTTCTACGAGCAGTACTTC. Translated: CAISFEGFYEQYF.

V gene TRBV30 combines with J gene TRBJ2-2, with 8 nucleotides matching TRBD2. The CDR3 totals 14 residues. The junction had 6 bases not matched to a gene; V was cut back by 3 bases and J by 6 bases. Germline V gene sequence: CDR1 GTSNPN, CDR2 SVGIG (reference sequence). CDR3 DNA: TGTGCCTGGAGGGCCGGGAGGGCAGCCGGGGAGCTGTTTTTT. Amino acids: CAWRAGRAAGELFF.

The table lists this clone with a few counts. J is TRBJ1-3 and V is TRBV28, with D possibly being TRBD1 (6 bases). V was trimmed by 5 bases and J by 0 bases, leaving 11 bases between them. The CDR3 is 15 residues long. CDR1 and CDR2 (germline): MDHEN, SYDVKM. The CDR3 coding sequence is TGTGCCAGCAGTACGTTAGGGGGCTCTGGAAACACCATATATTTT. It specifies CASSTLGGSGNTIYF.

V usage is TRBV7-9 and J usage is TRBJ2-6, with D possibly being TRBD1 (6 bases). Trimming cost V 3 bases and J 0 bases, with 12 bases left between them. The CDR3 is made up of 17 amino acids. The germline V gene has CDR1 SEHNR and CDR2 FQNEAQ (reference sequence). The CDR3, as DNA: TGTGCCAGCAGCTTCGTACAGGGCAGCTCTGGGGCCAACGTCCTGACTTTC. This sequence encodes CASSFVQGSSGANVLTF.

A single count supports this clone. The gene calls are TRBV28 and TRBJ2-3, with TRBD1 identical over 10 bases. The germline V gene has CDR1 MDHEN and CDR2 SYDVKM. Unmatched junction bases numbered 12, after V lost 5 bases and J lost 1 base. The CDR3 is 18 residues long. The CDR3: CASSDSLGTGVRTDTQYF. DNA of the CDR3: TGTGCCAGCAGTGACTCACTTGGGACAGGGGTCCGCACAGATACGCAGTATTTT.

The chain joins TRBV10-2 to TRBJ1-2; D is uncertain. The CDR3 length is 13 residues. CDR1 and CDR2 from the germline V gene are WSHSY and SAAADI. V lost 4 bases to trimming and J lost 5 bases, with 11 bases between them. CDR3 nucleotides: TGCGCCAGCAGTGTCGGGCGAGGGTATGGCTACACCTTC. Protein product: CASSVGRGYGYTF.

The V call is TRBV5-1, the J call TRBJ1-2; D is uncertain. This CDR3 has 16 residues. In germline, CDR1 is SGHRS, CDR2 YFSETQ. V was trimmed by 3 bases and J by 1 base, leaving 16 bases between them. In nucleotides, the CDR3 is TGCGCCAGCAGCTGGGCTTCCGGGAGAGATAACTATGGCTACACCTTC. Its protein is CASSWASGRDNYGYTF.

A remark on this clone: The same CDR3 arises from other DNA sequences in this sample as well. The chain has TRBV7-9 and TRBJ1-5; D is unclear. Trimming removed 5 bases from V and 2 bases from J, with 10 bases in between. Germline loops: CDR1 SEHNR, CDR2 FQNEAQ (reference sequence). This CDR3 has 14 amino acids. CDR3 bases: TGTGCCAGCAGCAAGGGTGGGGGCAATCAGCCCCAGCATTTT. This codes for CASSKGGGNQPQHF.

This rearrangement joins TRBV6-5 to TRBJ2-3; 8 bases fit TRBD2. V dropped 10 bases and J dropped 15; count of bases not matched to a gene: 12. Germline CDR1 and CDR2: MNHEY and SVGAGI. The length of the CDR3 is 11 residues. CDR3 coding DNA: TGTGCCACTATTCCCGGGACTAGTGAATATTTT. Protein sequence: CATIPGTSEYF.

The gene calls are TRBV5-1 and TRBJ1-3; D not certain. Trimming took 5 bases from V and 2 from J, leaving 8 bases between them. Germline CDR1 and CDR2: SGHRS and YFSETQ. The CDR3 totals 13 residues. DNA for the CDR3: TGCGCCAGCAGGGGTGGTACTGGAAACACCATATATTTT. This encodes CASRGGTGNTIYF.

Comment on this clone: A junction end diverges from the germline sequence, so it may reflect a read error. V gene TRBV30 combines with J gene TRBJ1-2; no firm D call. This CDR3 spans 14 amino acids. CDR1 and CDR2 from the germline V gene are GTSNPN and SVGIG (reference sequence). CDR3 nucleotides: TGTGCCTGGAGTCTCTCCATAGAGGCCCCGGCCTTGGGCTTC. This translates into CAWSLSIEAPALGF.

The V and J genes are TRBV5-4 and TRBJ2-7; the match to TRBD2 covers 8 bases. The J segment lost 0 bases and the V segment lost 4 bases, leaving 9 bases of the junction unmatched. Germline V CDR1 and CDR2: SGHNT, YYREEE (reference sequence). The CDR3 runs to 16 residues. For the CDR3, the DNA is TGTGCCAGCAGCCCGACCGGCGGGGGGCACTCCTACGAGCAGTACTTC. Protein product: CASSPTGGGHSYEQYF.

The rearrangement joins TRBV5-1 to TRBJ2-2, with 7 bases identical to TRBD1. Germline V CDR1 and CDR2: SGHRS, YFSETQ. V was pared by 4 bases and J by 0 bases, with 3 bases of the junction left unmatched. The CDR3 length is 15 residues. In DNA, the CDR3 is TGCGCCAGCAGCGGTGGGACAGCGAACACCGGGGAGCTGTTTTTT. Protein sequence: CASSGGTANTGELFF. The full variable domain, completed using reference TRBV5-1 and TRBJ2-2, is KAGVTQTPRYLIKTRGQQVTLSCSPISGHRSVSWYQQTPGQGLQFLFEYFSETQRNKGNFPGRFSGRQFSNSRSEMNVSTLELGDSALYLCASSGGTANTGELFFGEGSRLTVL.

Note on this clone: The junction departs from the called germline gene at one end, perhaps through a read error. The J gene is TRBJ1-3, the V gene TRBV19; D may be TRBD1 (6 bases). The CDR3 covers 14 residues. In germline, CDR1 is LNHDA, CDR2 SQIVND (reference sequence). The CDR3 nucleotides read TGTGCGAGTAGGGGGGCCATCGTTGGAAACACCATATATTTT. Protein: CASRGAIVGNTIYF.

The chain links TRBV12-5 to TRBJ2-1, with D perhaps TRBD1 or TRBD2 (5 bases each). CDR1 is LGHNT, CDR2 FRNRAP, per germline. The length of the CDR3 is 13 residues. V lost 5 bases, J lost 5 bases, and 10 bases lay in between. The CDR3 DNA reads TGTGCTAGTGGTATGGGACCCCACAATGAGCAGTTCTTC. It codes for CASGMGPHNEQFF.

On this clone: The sample has other DNA sequences that encode this CDR3 too. The chain's CDR3 is CASSLAGNYGYTF. The CDR3 DNA reads as TGTGCCAGCAGTTTAGCAGGGAACTATGGCTACACCTTC. This chain uses TRBV28 with TRBJ1-2; tentatively, D is TRBD1 (5 bases). The CDR3 has 13 residues. The V gene's germline CDR1 is MDHEN and CDR2 SYDVKM. The V end was cut by 2 bases, the J end by 2 bases, with 6 bases between.

The chain uses TRBV7-9 and TRBJ2-3; no clear D gene. V lost 8 bases and J lost 0, with 9 bases in between. The germline gives CDR1 SEHNR, CDR2 FQNEAQ (reference sequence). This CDR3 is 13 amino acids long. CDR3 in DNA: TGTGCCAGCGAAAAGCCGAGCACAGATACGCAGTATTTT. This gives the protein CASEKPSTDTQYF.

There are a few counts of this clone. The rearrangement links TRBV19 to TRBJ1-1, with D maybe TRBD1 (5 bases). Trimming shortened V by 5 bases and J by 4 bases, and 14 bases separated the two germline ends. Germline values: CDR1 LNHDA, CDR2 SQIVND (reference sequence). The CDR3 covers 14 residues. The CDR3 DNA reads as TGTGCCAGTAGTTGGCAGACAGTCAGCACTGAAGCTTTCTTT. Protein sequence: CASSWQTVSTEAFF.

The genes are TRBV12-1 and TRBJ2-2; TRBD2 reflects the table's D call only, with no check against the DNA. TRBV12-1 is shown as a pseudogene. The CDR3 spans 16 residues. Here the CDR3 reads CASSYAGTRNTGELFF. CDR3 bases: TGTGCCAGCAGCTACGCCGGGACTAGGAACACCGGGGAGCTGTTTTTT.

This clone came up once. The chain joins TRBV5-4 to TRBJ2-2; D may be TRBD1 (5 bases). The germline V gene has CDR1 SGHNT and CDR2 YYREEE (reference sequence). The V gene lost 5 bases and the J gene lost 5 bases, with 13 bases spanning the gap. This CDR3 comprises 14 residues. CDR3 residues: CASRPYSGTGELFF. CDR3 DNA: TGTGCCAGCAGGCCCTACTCAGGGACCGGGGAGCTGTTTTTT.

The chain carries TRBV11-2 and TRBJ1-5, with D possibly matching TRBD1 (5 bases). This CDR3 is built from 13 residues. Deletions cut 4 bases from V and 7 bases from J, with 11 bases between. The germline V gene has CDR1 SGHAT and CDR2 FQNNGV. The CDR3 DNA is TGTGCCAGCAGCTCCGAGGGGCGACAGCCCCAGCATTTT. This encodes CASSSEGRQPQHF.

This clone occurred a few times. CDR3 region: CASSFSGRGDTQYF. The CDR3 DNA follows: TGTGCCAGCAGTTTTAGCGGGAGGGGAGATACGCAGTATTTT. V is TRBV28 and J is TRBJ2-3; the match to TRBD2 covers 11 bases. With V trimmed by 3 bases and J by 5 bases, 1 base remained unmatched. CDR1 MDHEN and CDR2 SYDVKM come from the germline V gene. The CDR3 covers 14 residues.

The genes are TRBV5-6 and TRBJ1-2, with D possibly matching TRBD1 (5 bases). Between the trimmed V and J ends, which lost 3 bases and 8 bases, there was a span of 20 bases. Per germline, CDR1 SGHDT and CDR2 YYEEEE. CDR3 length equals 15 residues. CDR3 DNA: TGTGCCAGCAGCTGGAAAACTCGGGGGAAAGAAGGCTACACCTTC. Residues: CASSWKTRGKEGYTF. Combining the CDR3 with reference TRBV5-6 and TRBJ1-2 gives the whole variable domain DAGVTQSPTHLIKTRGQQVTLRCSPKSGHDTVSWYQQALGQGPQFIFQYYEEEERQRGNFPDRFSGHQFPNYSSELNVNALLLGDSALYLCASSWKTRGKEGYTFGSGTRLTVV.

V and J are TRBV9 and TRBJ1-2, with 7 bases identical to TRBD1. CDR3 length: 11 residues. V was clipped by 3 bases and J by 14 bases; unmatched bases: 7. Per the germline V gene, CDR1 is SGDLS and CDR2 is YYNGEE. CDR3 sequence reads: CASSGTGTTTF. DNA of the CDR3: TGTGCCAGCAGCGGGACAGGAACTACAACCTTC. Using reference TRBV9 and TRBJ1-2 for the parts outside the CDR3, the full variable domain is DSGVTQTPKHLITATGQRVTLRCSPRSGDLSVYWYQQSLDQGLQFLIQYYNGEERAKGNILERFSAQQFPDLHSELNLSSLELGDSALYFCASSGTGTTTFGSGTRLTVV.

At least ten counts were recorded for this clone. This sample also contains other DNA sequences that code for the same CDR3. This chain connects TRBV9 to TRBJ2-3; D is unresolved. Germline CDR1 and CDR2: SGDLS and YYNGEE. This CDR3 spans 13 amino acids. V gave up 0 bases and J gave up 1 base, with 3 bases separating them. Here the CDR3 reads CASSVVGTDTQYF. As DNA, the CDR3 is TGTGCCAGCAGCGTAGTAGGCACAGATACGCAGTATTTT. The full variable domain, rest sourced from reference TRBV9 and TRBJ2-3, is DSGVTQTPKHLITATGQRVTLRCSPRSGDLSVYWYQQSLDQGLQFLIQYYNGEERAKGNILERFSAQQFPDLHSELNLSSLELGDSALYFCASSVVGTDTQYFGPGTRLTVL.

This clone was observed a single time. J is TRBJ2-2 and V is TRBV2; weak D call: TRBD1 (6 bases). Trimming removed 6 bases from V and 5 bases from J, with 10 bases in between. This CDR3 region has 13 residues. The germline CDR1 and CDR2 sequences are SNHLY and FYNNEI. Written as DNA, the CDR3 is TGTGCCAGCAGGCGGACAGTGACCGGGGAGCTGTTTTTT. Encoded protein: CASRRTVTGELFF.